This entry features one TCR beta chain sequence. This clonotype showed up just a few times. What antigen it recognizes has not been identified. The sample holds no much larger clone one base away, and base qualities are not on file. These data come from a study of response to subunit inactivated influenza vaccine listed by TCRdb under 2018. Regarding the complete study: To follow how T cells responded to a trivalent subunit inactivated influenza vaccine, the researchers relied on deep quantitative profiling of the T cell receptor repertoire.

The method was RT-PCR. Sequencing was carried out with an Illumina HiSeq 2500. Through fastp at Q25 and MiXCR, TCRdb rebuilt clones from the public reads, retaining in-frame beta chains. Identical CDR3 protein sequences are pooled into one entry, listed with their most common genes and DNA. In this sample the table shows 450,000 to 600,000 distinct CDR3 sequences, 6% to 9% of which occur a single time. The ten largest clones capture about an eighth of the sample. The paper's findings and limits, for the study overall: According to the authors, only a limited number of new T cells may be recruited by each seasonal influenza vaccination.

The source material was PBMCs from blood, sampled about 24 months after vaccination. The source is a man between 50 and 69 years old who received an inactivated influenza vaccine. Donor details come from another sample of the same person, matched by shared clones.

The nucleotide sequence is given as TGTGCCTGGGACCTACCGGGGCTAGCGCCCACAGATACGCAGTATTTT. It is translated as CAWDLPGLAPTDTQYF. The chain couples TRBV30 to TRBJ2-3, and possibly TRBD2, on 6 matching bases. From the cysteine through the phenylalanine, the CDR3 covers 16 amino acids. The DNA shown is the 48-base CDR3, in frame from base 1. The V and J ends are trimmed by 5 bases and 2 bases, leaving 20 bases between them. CDR1 and CDR2, looked up from the germline V gene (reference sequence), are GTSNPN and SVGIG.